This T cell receptor beta chain was identified in a study of T cell responses to AZD1222 COVID-19 vaccine. Study-wide findings and caveats: Per reports, nearly half of all spike-specific TCRs target regions that are unmutated in variants. Baseline seropositivity occurred in only a handful of AZD1222 recipients.

Sequenced by immunoSEQ multiplex PCR; TCRdb stores in-frame clones only, minus some. The table has tens of thousands of clones, about 93% seen once. The V end lost 5 bases, the J end lost 2 bases, and 22 bases lay between the germline ends. Per the germline V gene, CDR1 is PRHDT and CDR2 is FYEKMQ (reference sequence). This CDR3 is 17 amino acids long. For this clone: Its antigen remains unknown.

Specimen: peripheral blood, collected on day 0 of MenACWY control vaccination. The origin of this receptor is an adult in good health. The genes are TRBV13 and TRBJ2-7; TRBD1 is a possible D gene (6 bases). CDR3 nucleotide sequence: TGTGCCAGCAGCATGACAGGTTGGGGGAGAGGTGCCTACGAGCAGTACTTC. Protein sequence: CASSMTGWGRGAYEQYF.